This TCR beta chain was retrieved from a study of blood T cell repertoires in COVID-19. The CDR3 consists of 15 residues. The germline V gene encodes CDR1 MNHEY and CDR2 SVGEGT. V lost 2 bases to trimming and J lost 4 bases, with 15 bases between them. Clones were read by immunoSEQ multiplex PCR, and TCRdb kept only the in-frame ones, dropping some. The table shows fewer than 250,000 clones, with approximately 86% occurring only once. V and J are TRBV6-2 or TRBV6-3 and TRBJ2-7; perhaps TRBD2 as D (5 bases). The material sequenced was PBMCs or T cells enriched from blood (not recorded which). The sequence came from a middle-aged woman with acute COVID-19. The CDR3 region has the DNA TGTGCCAGCAGTTACAACTCGGAGGACCTATACGAGCAGTACTTC. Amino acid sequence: CASSYNSEDLYEQYF.